This T cell receptor beta chain was recovered during a study of CD4 and CD8 cells across lung adenocarcinoma regions. TCRdb re-called the PCR reads with MiXCR, one entry per CDR3 protein. The profile shows 5,200 or so distinct CDR3 sequences, approximately 51% of them singletons. This clonotype was recorded at least ten times. The patients had localized lung adenocarcinoma, a non-small cell subtype. The sequence came from a male donor with lung adenocarcinoma. The CD4 and CD8 labels of this study may be unreliable. The sample taken for sequencing was CD8+ T cells from the margin of a lung tumor.

CDR3 amino acids: CASSADRFRETQYF. CDR3 in DNA: TGTGCCAGCAGTGCCGACAGGTTCCGAGAGACCCAGTACTTC. The chain uses TRBV27 and TRBJ2-5; perhaps TRBD1 as D (6 bases). Germline loops: CDR1 MNHEY, CDR2 SMNVEV (reference sequence). This CDR3 contains 14 residues. Trimming pared 5 bases from V and 4 bases from J, leaving 14 bases between.